This T cell receptor (beta chain) was sequenced in a study of shared clonotypes between healthy human individuals. Deletions cut 5 bases from V and 0 bases from J, with 10 bases between. Germline-derived CDR1 and CDR2 are SGHAT and FQNNGV. The CDR3 has 14 amino acids. Generated by immunoSEQ multiplex PCR, the TCRdb table keeps only in-frame clones and is missing some. The sample yields under 600,000 clones, over 75% seen once. This sequence joins TRBV11-2 and TRBJ1-2; D ambiguous. The source material was PBMCs. This TCR derives from a middle-aged woman in good health. Some clones in this sample may be carry-over from other donors' samples. The CDR3 is CASSQDGANYGYTF. The CDR3 bases are TGTGCCAGCAGCCAGGACGGAGCTAACTATGGCTACACCTTC.